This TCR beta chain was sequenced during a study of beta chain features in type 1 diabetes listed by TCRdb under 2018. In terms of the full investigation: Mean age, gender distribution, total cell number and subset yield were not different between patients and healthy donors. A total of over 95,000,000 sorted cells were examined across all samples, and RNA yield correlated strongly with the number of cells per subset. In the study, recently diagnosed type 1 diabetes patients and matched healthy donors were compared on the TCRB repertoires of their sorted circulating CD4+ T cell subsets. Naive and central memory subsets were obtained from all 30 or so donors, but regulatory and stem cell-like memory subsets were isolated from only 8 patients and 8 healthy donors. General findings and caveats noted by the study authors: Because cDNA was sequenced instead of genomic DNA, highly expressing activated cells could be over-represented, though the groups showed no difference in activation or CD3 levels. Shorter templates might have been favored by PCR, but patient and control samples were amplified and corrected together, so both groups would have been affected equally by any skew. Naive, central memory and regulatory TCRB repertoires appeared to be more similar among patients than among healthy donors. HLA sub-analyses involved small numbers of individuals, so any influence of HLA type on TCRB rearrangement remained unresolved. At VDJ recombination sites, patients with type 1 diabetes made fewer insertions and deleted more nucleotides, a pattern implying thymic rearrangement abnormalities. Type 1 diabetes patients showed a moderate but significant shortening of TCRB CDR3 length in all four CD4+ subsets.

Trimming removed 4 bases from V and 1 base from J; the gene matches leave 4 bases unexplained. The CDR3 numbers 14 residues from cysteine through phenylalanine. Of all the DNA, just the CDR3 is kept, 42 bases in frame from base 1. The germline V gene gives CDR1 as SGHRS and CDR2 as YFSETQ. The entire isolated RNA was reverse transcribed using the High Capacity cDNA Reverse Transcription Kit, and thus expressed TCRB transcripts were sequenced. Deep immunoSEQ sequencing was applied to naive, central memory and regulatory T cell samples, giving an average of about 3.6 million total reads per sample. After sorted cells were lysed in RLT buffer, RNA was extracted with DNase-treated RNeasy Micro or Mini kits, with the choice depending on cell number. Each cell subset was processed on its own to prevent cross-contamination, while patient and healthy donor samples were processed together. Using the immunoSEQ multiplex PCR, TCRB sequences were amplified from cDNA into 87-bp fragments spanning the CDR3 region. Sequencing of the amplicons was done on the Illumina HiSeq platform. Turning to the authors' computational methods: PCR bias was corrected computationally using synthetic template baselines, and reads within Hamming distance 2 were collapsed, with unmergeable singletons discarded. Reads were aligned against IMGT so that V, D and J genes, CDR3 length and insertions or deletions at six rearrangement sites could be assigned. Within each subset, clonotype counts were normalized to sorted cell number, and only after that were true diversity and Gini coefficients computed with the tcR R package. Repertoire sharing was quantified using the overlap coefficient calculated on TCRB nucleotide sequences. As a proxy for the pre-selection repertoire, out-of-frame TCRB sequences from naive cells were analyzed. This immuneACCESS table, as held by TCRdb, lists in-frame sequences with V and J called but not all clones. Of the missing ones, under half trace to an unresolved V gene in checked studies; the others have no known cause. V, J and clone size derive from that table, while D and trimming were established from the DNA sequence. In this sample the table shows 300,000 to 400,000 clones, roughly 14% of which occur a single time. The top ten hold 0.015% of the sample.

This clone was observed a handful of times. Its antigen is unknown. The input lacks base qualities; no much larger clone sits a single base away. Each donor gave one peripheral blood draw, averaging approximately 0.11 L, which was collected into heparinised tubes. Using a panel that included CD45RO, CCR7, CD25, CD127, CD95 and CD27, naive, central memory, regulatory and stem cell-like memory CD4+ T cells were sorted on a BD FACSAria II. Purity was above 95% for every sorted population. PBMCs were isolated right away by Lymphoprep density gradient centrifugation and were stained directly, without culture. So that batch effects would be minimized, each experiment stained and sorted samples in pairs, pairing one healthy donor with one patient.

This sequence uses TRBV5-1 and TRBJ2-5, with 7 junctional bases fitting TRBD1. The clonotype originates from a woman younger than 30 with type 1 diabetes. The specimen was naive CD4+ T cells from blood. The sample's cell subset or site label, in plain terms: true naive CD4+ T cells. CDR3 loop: CASSLRTGQETQYF. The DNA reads TGCGCCAGCAGCCTCCGGACAGGCCAAGAGACCCAGTACTTC.